These 28 T cell receptor beta chains share one sample of origin, sequenced in a study of blood T cell repertoires in COVID-19 (dated by TCRdb to the early 2020s). Receptor libraries were prepared by the immunoSEQ multiplex PCR assay. Drawn from immuneACCESS, this table holds only the in-frame rearrangements with V and J called that TCRdb kept. Clones are partly lost; checked studies trace under half to an unresolved V gene and leave the rest unexplained. The sample table lists about 200,000 clones, roughly 84% of them with a count of one. The ten largest clones take up around 7% of the sample. Sequenced input: PBMCs or T cells enriched from blood (not recorded which). These receptors came from a man aged 40-55 years who had recovered from COVID-19.

V gene TRBV3-1 (or the pseudogene TRBV3-2) combines with J gene TRBJ1-2, with TRBD1 matching over 8 bases. The CDR3 is 13 residues long. Losses at the gene ends were 6 bases for V and 4 bases for J; bases not matched to a gene: 4. From germline, CDR1 is LGHDT and CDR2 YNNKEL (reference sequence). CDR3 coding DNA: TGTGCCAGCAGTCAAACAGGGGGCTATGGCTACACCTTC. It encodes CASSQTGGYGYTF.

The V and J genes are TRBV7-4 and TRBJ1-1; D is undetermined. The V gene lost 2 bases and the J gene lost 2 bases, with 36 bases spanning the gap. CDR1 is SGHVT and CDR2 is SQSDAQ in the germline V gene. This CDR3 is 23 amino acids long. The CDR3 bases are TGTGCCAGCAGCTTAATAACTCGCGCTGCTCCCCCTCGCTCTTTACGGGGAAACACTGAAGCTTTCTTT. Protein sequence: CASSLITRAAPPRSLRGNTEAFF.

This clone was recorded once. This chain connects TRBV5-1 to TRBJ1-2, with a possible D match to TRBD1 (6 bases). The ends were cut back, 6 bases at V and 3 bases at J, with 24 bases in the middle. Germline-derived CDR1 and CDR2 are SGHRS and YFSETQ. This CDR3 is built from 17 residues. The DNA for the CDR3 is TGCGCCAGCACCCTATCGGTAGGAGTGGACAGCTACTATGGCTACACCTTC. Amino acids: CASTLSVGVDSYYGYTF.

This chain uses TRBV11-2 with TRBJ2-5; D unclear. The CDR3 is 12 residues long. Deletions cut 3 bases from V and 4 bases from J, with 6 bases between. Germline CDR1 and CDR2: SGHAT and FQNNGV. The CDR3 region is CASSFLAETQYF. In DNA form, the CDR3 reads TGTGCCAGCAGCTTTCTGGCAGAGACCCAGTACTTC.

The V gene is TRBV4-1, the J gene TRBJ1-1; the D gene is possibly TRBD1 (6 bases). Trimming removed 4 bases from V and 11 bases from J, with 17 bases in between. This CDR3 spans 13 amino acids. Germline CDR1 reads MGHRA; CDR2 reads YSYEKL. The chain's CDR3 is CASSPRDTGSAFF. CDR3 in DNA: TGCGCCAGCAGCCCCAGGGACACGGGGTCGGCTTTCTTT.

V usage is TRBV13 and J usage is TRBJ1-5; D gene unclear. V dropped 2 bases and J dropped 6 bases, with 8 bases sitting between them. This CDR3 comprises 13 residues. Germline values: CDR1 PRHDT, CDR2 FYEKMQ (reference sequence). This chain's CDR3 is CASSLSIGQPQHF. CDR3 nucleotides: TGTGCCAGCAGCTTAAGTATCGGTCAGCCCCAGCATTTT.

The CDR3 nucleotides are TGCAGCGGCGGGTCCCGGACAGGGTACAATGAGCAGTTCTTC. Translation: CSGGSRTGYNEQFF. The chain carries TRBV29-1 and TRBJ2-1, with 8 bases identical to TRBD1. Germline V gene data show CDR1 as SQVTM and CDR2 as ANQGSEA. V lost 7 bases to trimming and J lost 4 bases; unmatched junction nucleotides: 9. This CDR3 comprises 14 residues.

This rearrangement joins TRBV4-3 to TRBJ2-3; 10 nucleotides agree with TRBD1. The CDR3 has 16 residues. Germline values: CDR1 LGHNA, CDR2 YSLEER. Losses at the gene ends were 0 bases for V and 9 bases for J; bases not matched to a gene: 9. CDR3 sequence (DNA): TGCGCCAGCAGCCAAGATCCGGGACAGGGGAGCAGAACGCAGTATTTT. Protein sequence: CASSQDPGQGSRTQYF.

The chain recombines TRBV2 with TRBJ1-2; the D is unclear. This CDR3 is built from 13 residues. Between the trimmed V and J ends, which lost 4 bases and 0 bases, there was a span of 6 bases. Germline CDR1 is SNHLY and CDR2 is FYNNEI. The DNA of the CDR3 is TGTGCCAGCAGTGGCACTACTAACTATGGCTACACCTTC. Residues: CASSGTTNYGYTF.

On this clone itself: The same CDR3 arises from other DNA sequences in this sample as well. The J gene is TRBJ1-2, the V gene TRBV18; 8 bases agree with TRBD1. This CDR3 has 14 amino acids. With 3 bases clipped from V and 1 base from J, the junction kept 1 base outside the gene matches. Per the germline V gene, CDR1 is KGHSH and CDR2 is LQKENI. The CDR3 protein is CASSPDRGNYGYTF. CDR3 sequence (DNA): TGTGCCAGCTCACCCGACAGGGGTAACTATGGCTACACCTTC.

Comment on this clone: Because it lacks the conserved phenylalanine or tryptophan at the end, this CDR3 is likely a read error. It is unclear where the CDR3 begins or ends on the DNA, so no DNA is shown, and the CDR3 is as TCRdb lists it. The chain is built from TRBV19 and TRBJ1-1. The CDR3 spans 8 residues, counting both ends. Germline V lookup: CDR1 LNHDA, CDR2 SQIVND (reference sequence). The CDR3 loop is CASTPGNV.

The rearrangement joins TRBV4-1 to TRBJ2-7, with 7 bases fitting TRBD2. The CDR3 is 18 amino acids. V was clipped by 6 bases and J by 4 bases; unmatched bases: 21. Germline V gives CDR1 MGHRA, CDR2 YSYEKL. This CDR3 reads CASSGGDGVGLVGYEQYF. CDR3 DNA: TGCGCCAGCAGTGGGGGGGATGGGGTCGGGCTGGTGGGGTACGAGCAGTACTTC.

This clone appeared a single time. Germline and junction disagree at one end, which may indicate a read error. This chain uses TRBV7-8 with TRBJ1-2; D remains unclear. The CDR3 covers 14 residues. CDR1 is SGHVS and CDR2 is FQNEAQ in the germline V gene. The CDR3 nucleotides are TGTGCCAACAGCTTAGCGTTGGGATCAACTAGACGCACCTTC. Its translation: CANSLALGSTRRTF.

The V and J genes are TRBV29-1 and TRBJ1-2; D remains unclear. V was clipped by 4 bases and J by 3 bases, with 6 bases between them. Germline V lookup: CDR1 SQVTM, CDR2 ANQGSEA. CDR3 length: 11 amino acids. The CDR3 sequence is CSVVEDYGYTF. Here the CDR3 DNA reads TGCAGCGTTGTCGAGGACTATGGCTACACCTTC.

This clone has a single count. The genes are TRBV19 and TRBJ1-1, with D hard to call. Trimming cost V 2 bases and J 7 bases, with 8 bases left between them. This CDR3 has 12 amino acids. Germline loops: CDR1 LNHDA, CDR2 SQIVND (reference sequence). CDR3: CASSISGVEAFF. The CDR3 bases are TGTGCCAGTAGTATAAGCGGGGTTGAAGCTTTCTTT.

The chain joins TRBV24-1 to TRBJ2-1; possible D gene TRBD2, 7 bases. The CDR3 is 16 amino acids. Trimming took 5 bases from V and 0 from J, leaving 13 bases between them. CDR1 KGHDR and CDR2 SFDVKD come from the germline V gene. The CDR3 region is CATSVGGASSYNEQFF. The CDR3 DNA sequence: TGTGCCACCAGTGTGGGGGGGGCCAGCTCCTACAATGAGCAGTTCTTC.

The rearrangement joins TRBV6-1 to TRBJ1-2, with D maybe TRBD1 (6 bases). V lost 2 bases and J lost 8, with 15 bases in between. Germline V lookup: CDR1 MNHNS, CDR2 SASEGT. The CDR3 has 14 amino acids. The DNA of the CDR3 is TGTGCCAGCAGTGAAAGGACAGCCCCCTGGGGCTACACCTTC. Translated: CASSERTAPWGYTF.

In its sample, this clone was seen a few times. The chain couples TRBV18 to TRBJ1-2, with a possible D match to TRBD1 (6 bases). The V gene's germline CDR1 is KGHSH and CDR2 LQKENI. The V end lost 3 bases, the J end lost 4 bases, and 9 bases lay between the germline ends. The CDR3 is 13 residues long. The CDR3 nucleotides are TGTGCCAGCTCACCCCAGGACAGCTATGGCTACACCTTC. Encoded protein: CASSPQDSYGYTF.

The genes are TRBV10-3 and TRBJ2-3; TRBD2 matches 7 bases. With 6 bases clipped from V and 1 base from J, the junction kept 4 bases outside the gene matches. Germline V gene lookup returns CDR1 ENHRY and CDR2 SYGVKD. CDR3 size: 14 residues. Here the CDR3 DNA reads TGTGCCATCAGCCAGACTAGCCGCACAGATACGCAGTATTTT. It translates to CAISQTSRTDTQYF.

This chain links TRBV5-1 with TRBJ2-3, with 7 bases matching TRBD1. This CDR3 region has 15 residues. The junction had 8 bases not matched to a gene; V was cut back by 6 bases and J by 1 base. Germline assignment: CDR1 SGHRS and CDR2 YFSETQ. The CDR3 loop reads CASTPGDRGTDTQYF. The CDR3 DNA is TGCGCCAGCACCCCCGGGGACAGAGGCACAGATACGCAGTATTTT.

This clone was detected only once. The chain joins TRBV7-2 to TRBJ2-3, with 7 nucleotides matching TRBD1. This CDR3 has 14 amino acids. With V trimmed by 2 bases and J by 4 bases, 3 bases remained unmatched. The germline V gene has CDR1 SGHTA and CDR2 FQGNSA. CDR3 nucleotide sequence: TGTGCCAGCAGCTTACAGACAGGGCCAGATACGCAGTATTTT. This sequence encodes CASSLQTGPDTQYF.

This clone came up once. The rearrangement uses TRBV6-5 and TRBJ2-2; D is perhaps TRBD1 (6 bases). The V gene lost 8 bases and the J gene lost 3 bases, with 13 bases spanning the gap. This CDR3 has 14 amino acids. Germline values: CDR1 MNHEY, CDR2 SVGAGI. Here the CDR3 DNA reads TGTGCCAGCGTCCTAAACAGGGACACCGGGGAGCTGTTTTTT. Amino acids: CASVLNRDTGELFF.

The chain employs TRBV15 and TRBJ2-1; 10 bases map to TRBD2. Trimming took 2 bases from V and 0 from J; bases not matched to a gene: 4. The CDR3 loop spans 17 amino acids. The germline CDR1 and CDR2 sequences are LNHNV and YYDKDF (reference sequence). The CDR3 loop is CATSRRSGGSSYNEQFF. CDR3 sequence (DNA): TGTGCCACCAGCAGACGTAGCGGGGGGAGCTCCTACAATGAGCAGTTCTTC.

The rearrangement joins TRBV6-1 to TRBJ1-1; unclear D gene. The V gene lost 0 bases and the J gene lost 4 bases, with 9 bases spanning the gap. The CDR3 contains 14 residues. Germline V gene sequence: CDR1 MNHNS, CDR2 SASEGT. The CDR3 sequence: CASSEARSATEAFF. The CDR3 DNA follows: TGTGCCAGCAGTGAAGCCAGGTCGGCCACTGAAGCTTTCTTT.

This chain joins TRBV5-1 and TRBJ2-7; no definite D call. The V gene lost 0 bases and the J gene lost 4 bases, with 5 bases spanning the gap. CDR1 and CDR2 (germline): SGHRS, YFSETQ. This CDR3 is built from 12 residues. DNA for the CDR3: TGCGCCAGCAGCTTGGACGGTTACGAGCAGTACTTC. It specifies CASSLDGYEQYF.

CDR3 residues: CASSLSIIVRGQGTGELFF. CDR3 bases: TGTGCCAGCAGTTTATCGATAATAGTCAGGGGGCAAGGCACCGGGGAGCTGTTTTTT. This chain uses TRBV27 with TRBJ2-2; the match to TRBD1 covers 8 bases. V lost 0 bases, J lost 4 bases, and 13 bases stayed unmatched. The CDR3 length is 19 residues. Per the germline V gene, CDR1 is MNHEY and CDR2 is SMNVEV (reference sequence).

The rearrangement uses TRBV2 and TRBJ1-5, with D perhaps TRBD1 (6 bases). The CDR3 contains 15 residues. V was trimmed by 3 bases and J by 6 bases, leaving 15 bases between them. Germline CDR1 reads SNHLY; CDR2 reads FYNNEI. CDR3 sequence: CASSELGGPVQPQHF. CDR3 bases: TGTGCCAGCAGTGAGTTAGGGGGTCCCGTTCAGCCCCAGCATTTT.

CDR3 loop: CASSPLGTAYEQYF. DNA for the CDR3: TGTGCCAGCTCACCCCTCGGGACAGCCTACGAGCAGTACTTC. The chain recombines TRBV18 with TRBJ2-7, with 7 positions matching TRBD1. The trim removed 3 bases at V and 2 bases at J, leaving 4 bases unmatched. CDR3 length: 14 residues. From germline, CDR1 is KGHSH and CDR2 LQKENI.